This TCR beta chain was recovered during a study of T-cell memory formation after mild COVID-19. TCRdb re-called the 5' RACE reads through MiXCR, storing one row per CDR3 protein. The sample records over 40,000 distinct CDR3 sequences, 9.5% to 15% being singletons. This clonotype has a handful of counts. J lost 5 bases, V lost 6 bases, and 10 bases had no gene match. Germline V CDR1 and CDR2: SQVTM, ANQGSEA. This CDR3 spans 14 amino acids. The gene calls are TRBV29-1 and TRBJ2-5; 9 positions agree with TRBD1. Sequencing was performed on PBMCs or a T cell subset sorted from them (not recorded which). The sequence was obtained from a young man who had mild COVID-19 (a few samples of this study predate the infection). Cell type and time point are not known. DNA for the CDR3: TGCAGCGTCGCCTTAGGGACAGGGAGGGAGACCCAGTACTTC. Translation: CSVALGTGRETQYF.